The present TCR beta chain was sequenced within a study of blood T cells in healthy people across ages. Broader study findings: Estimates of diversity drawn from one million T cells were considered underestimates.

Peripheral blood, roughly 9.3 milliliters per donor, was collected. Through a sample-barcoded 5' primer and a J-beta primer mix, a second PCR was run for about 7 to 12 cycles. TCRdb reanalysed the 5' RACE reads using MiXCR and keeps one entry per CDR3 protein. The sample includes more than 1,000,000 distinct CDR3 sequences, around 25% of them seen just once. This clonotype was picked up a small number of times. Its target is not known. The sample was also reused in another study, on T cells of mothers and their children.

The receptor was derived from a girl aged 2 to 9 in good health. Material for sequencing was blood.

CDR3 region: CASSQDAGQLNTEAFF. As DNA, the CDR3 is TGTGCCAGCAGCCAAGATGCTGGGCAGTTGAACACTGAAGCTTTCTTT. The rearrangement uses TRBV4-2 and TRBJ1-1, with unresolved D. This CDR3 contains 16 residues. Germline values: CDR1 LGHNA, CDR2 YNFKEQ. V was trimmed by 0 bases and J by 0 bases, leaving 11 bases between them.